The TCR beta chain under discussion was sequenced for a study of cytomegalovirus exposure and HLA in healthy donors. Study-level results: Most TCR sequences proved rare, with some public TCRs found in many donors.

TCRdb keeps only in-frame clones here, not all; method: immunoSEQ multiplex PCR. The sample consists of some 170,000 clones, 84% of them appearing once. V dropped 2 bases and J dropped 2 bases, with 9 bases sitting between them. In germline, CDR1 is SGHTA, CDR2 FQGTGA. CDR3 size: 14 residues. Worth noting for this clone: Its specificity is unknown.

The rearrangement joins TRBV7-3 to TRBJ2-5, with D tentatively TRBD2 (7 bases). Sample: PBMCs. The sequence derives from a man younger than 40 in good health and CMV-seropositive. The CDR3 nucleotides are TGTGCCAGCAGCTTAGGGGGGGCTCAAGAGACCCAGTACTTC. Translation gives CASSLGGAQETQYF.